This entry concerns a single T cell receptor beta chain. Sequencing was performed with immunoSEQ multiplex PCR; in TCRdb, only in-frame clones are kept and a portion is missing. The sample holds roughly 67,000 clones, 98% seen once. These data originate in a study of technical replicates of blood from a few donors. V was trimmed by 3 bases and J by 3 bases, leaving 12 bases between them. Germline V gene lookup returns CDR1 MNHEY and CDR2 SMNVEV (reference sequence). The CDR3 is 14 amino acids. The rearrangement links TRBV27 to TRBJ2-7; perhaps TRBD2 as D (6 bases). The specimen sequenced was T cells isolated from PBMCs. The receptor was isolated from a human donor in good health. In nucleotides, the CDR3 is TGTGCCAGCAGTTTGGGGGGACCTTACTACGAGCAGTACTTC. Its translation is CASSLGGPYYEQYF.